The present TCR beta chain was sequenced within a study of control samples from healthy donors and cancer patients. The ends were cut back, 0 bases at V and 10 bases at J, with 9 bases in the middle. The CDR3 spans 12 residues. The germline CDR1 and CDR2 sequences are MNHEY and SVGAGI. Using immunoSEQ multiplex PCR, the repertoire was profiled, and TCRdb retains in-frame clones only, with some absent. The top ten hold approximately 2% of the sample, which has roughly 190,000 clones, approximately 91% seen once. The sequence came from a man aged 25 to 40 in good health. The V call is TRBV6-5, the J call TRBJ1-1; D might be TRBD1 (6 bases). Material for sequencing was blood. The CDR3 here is CASSYSGAIAFF. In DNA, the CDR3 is TGTGCCAGCAGTTACTCGGGGGCAATAGCTTTCTTT.